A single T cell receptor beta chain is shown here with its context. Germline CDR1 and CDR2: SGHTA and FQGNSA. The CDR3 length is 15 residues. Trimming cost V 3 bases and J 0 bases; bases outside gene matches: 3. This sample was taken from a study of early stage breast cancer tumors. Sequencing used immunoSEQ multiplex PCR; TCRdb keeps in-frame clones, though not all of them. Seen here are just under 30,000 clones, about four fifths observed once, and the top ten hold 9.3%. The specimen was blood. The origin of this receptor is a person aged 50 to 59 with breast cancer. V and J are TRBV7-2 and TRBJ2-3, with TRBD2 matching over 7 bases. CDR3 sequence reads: CASSFVSGSTDTQYF. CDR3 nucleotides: TGTGCCAGCAGCTTCGTTAGCGGGAGCACAGATACGCAGTATTTT. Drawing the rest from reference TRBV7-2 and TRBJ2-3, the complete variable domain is GAGVSQSPSNKVTEKGKDVELRCDPISGHTALYWYRQSLGQGLEFLIYFQGNSAPDKSGLPSDRFSAERTGGSVSTLTIQRTQQEDSAVYLCASSFVSGSTDTQYFGPGTRLTVL.